This TCR beta chain was found in a study of T cells after yellow fever vaccination. Note on this clonotype: The antigen is undetermined.

Germline values: CDR1 KGHSH, CDR2 LQKENI. This CDR3 has 15 amino acids. Losses at the gene ends were 3 bases for V and 0 bases for J; bases not matched to a gene: 2. Overall study results and limits: Weaker overall, the secondary response nonetheless peaked faster (day 5 versus 15).

Template switching with 5'RACE generated the TCR cDNA and added a universal primer site and UMIs. A single record per CDR3 protein comes from TCRdb applying MiXCR to the 5' RACE reads. Among approximately 300,000 distinct CDR3 sequences, about 6.6% were seen once, and the ten largest hold 15% to 20%. The origin of this receptor is a man younger than 35 who received the YFV17D yellow fever vaccine. The chain employs TRBV18 and TRBJ2-1; 7 bases agree with TRBD2. The sample was PBMCs, taken more than 35 days after the first yellow fever vaccination. The CDR3, as DNA: TGTGCCAGCTCACCGGCTAGCGGCTCCTACAATGAGCAGTTCTTC. Translated, it gives CASSPASGSYNEQFF.